Listed below are T cell receptor beta chains from one sample, sequenced in a study of control samples from healthy donors and cancer patients. Repertoires were generated with immunoSEQ multiplex PCR, while TCRdb's copy carries only in-frame clones and drops some. The profile shows about 100,000 clones, around four fifths of them singletons. The sequenced material came from blood. Receptors were obtained from a man younger than 45 in good health. The CDR3 runs from the conserved cysteine through the conserved F or W. Fields, in order: D gene, J gene, V gene, clone size, CDR3 protein, CDR3 DNA. The D gene is left open where the match is weak. Only some rows state a clone size, as once, few, many or a class for expanded clones.

>TRBD1|TRBJ2-5|TRBV28|NA
CASSLGRGRSKTQYF
TGTGCCAGCAGTTTAGGCAGGGGGCGGTCTAAGACCCAGTACTTC
>TRBD2|TRBJ2-7|TRBV10-3|NA
CAVSGGRGYEQYF
TGTGCCGTATCAGGCGGGAGAGGCTACGAGCAGTACTTC
>TRBD2|TRBJ2-3|TRBV27|NA
CASSLPGTSRDDTQYF
TGTGCCAGCAGTTTGCCCGGGACTAGCAGGGACGATACGCAGTATTTT
>NA|TRBJ1-2|TRBV12-5|NA
CASGPDPTGYTF
TGTGCTAGTGGCCCGGACCCCACCGGCTACACCTTC
>NA|TRBJ1-6|TRBV25-1|NA
CASVAGWNSPLHF
TGTGCCAGCGTGGCAGGGTGGAATTCACCCCTCCACTTT
>NA|TRBJ2-1|TRBV28|once
CASLQRLNEQFF
TGTGCCAGCCTACAGCGGCTGAATGAGCAGTTCTTC
>NA|TRBJ2-7|TRBV2|NA
CASNFPPSPGEQYF
TGTGCCAGCAATTTTCCCCCCTCCCCGGGTGAGCAGTACTTC
>NA|TRBJ1-5|TRBV2|NA
CASLGEGEQPQHF
TGTGCCAGCCTGGGAGAGGGCGAGCAGCCCCAGCATTTT
>TRBD1|TRBJ1-1|TRBV12-3/TRBV12-4|NA
CASSLGNRGTFF
TGTGCCAGCAGTTTGGGCAACAGGGGGACTTTCTTT
>NA|TRBJ1-2|TRBV7-3|NA
CASSSPPDKPNYGYTF
TGTGCCAGCAGCTCCCCCCCGGACAAACCTAACTATGGCTACACCTTC
>NA|TRBJ1-5|TRBV28|few
CASSFGGLQPQHF
TGTGCCAGCAGTTTCGGGGGGCTCCAGCCCCAGCATTTT
>NA|TRBJ1-1|TRBV2|NA
CASSERQVNTEAFF
TGTGCCAGCAGTGAAAGACAGGTGAACACTGAAGCTTTCTTT
>NA|TRBJ2-2|TRBV15|once
CATSRGAGPNTGELFF
TGTGCCACCAGCAGGGGGGCGGGACCGAACACCGGGGAGCTGTTTTTT
>NA|TRBJ1-3|TRBV15|NA
CATSRGDGGSGNTIYF
TGTGCCACCAGCAGAGGGGACGGTGGCTCTGGAAACACCATATATTTT
>TRBD1|TRBJ1-4|TRBV11-2|NA
CASSPRPQGFGEKLFF
TGTGCCAGCAGCCCCCGTCCACAGGGGTTTGGTGAAAAACTGTTTTTT
>NA|TRBJ1-2|TRBV2|NA
CASSDERTLGGYTF
TGTGCCAGCAGTGACGAGAGGACCTTAGGGGGCTACACCTTC
>NA|TRBJ1-5|TRBV19|NA
CASSIVSGTKQPQHF
TGTGCCAGTAGTATTGTCTCAGGGACGAAGCAGCCCCAGCATTTT
>NA|TRBJ1-6|TRBV27|NA
CASSLVGGGGPLNNSPLHF
TGTGCCAGCAGTTTAGTGGGGGGCGGAGGGCCCCTCAATAATTCACCCCTCCACTTT
>TRBD2|TRBJ2-5|TRBV3-1/TRBV3-2|NA
CASSPFGTSGGGAQYF
TGTGCCAGCAGCCCCTTCGGGACTAGCGGGGGTGGGGCCCAGTACTTC
>NA|TRBJ1-3|TRBV30|once
CAWSVSGNTIYF
TGTGCCTGGAGTGTATCTGGAAACACCATATATTTT
>TRBD1|TRBJ1-2|TRBV27|NA
CASSGQGYYGYTF
TGTGCCAGCAGTGGACAGGGGTACTATGGCTACACCTTC
>NA|TRBJ2-5|TRBV7-2|NA
CASSSQWSQYF
TGTGCCAGCAGCTCCCAGTGGTCCCAGTACTTC